The sequence of this TCR beta chain was determined in a study of T cell responses to AZD1222 COVID-19 vaccine. Points from the study as a whole: Baseline serostatus was positive in only a handful of AZD1222 recipients.

Here immunoSEQ multiplex PCR was the method, and the copy in TCRdb shows in-frame clones only, minus some. The repertoire has about 150,000 clones, around 90% of them found once; the top ten carry under 20%. About this clone itself: Its antigen remains unknown.

V was cut by 0 bases and J by 4 bases, with 12 bases left in between. The CDR3 sequence is 15 residues long. Germline values: CDR1 SGHAT, CDR2 FQNNGV. V and J are TRBV11-2 and TRBJ1-1, with D hard to call. The receptor was derived from an adult in good health. The starting material was peripheral blood, obtained on day 0 of AZD1222 vaccination. The CDR3 DNA reads as TGTGCCAGCAGCTTAGATTCGATCGGGGTCACTGAAGCTTTCTTT. Its protein product is CASSLDSIGVTEAFF.